The 13 T cell receptor beta chains below were found in one sample sequenced in a study of blood T cells in healthy people across ages. Alongside a J-beta primer mix, a sample-barcoded 5' primer served in a second PCR lasting about 7 to 12 cycles. TCRdb reprocessed the 5' RACE reads with MiXCR, giving one entry per CDR3 protein. Here the sample spans about 670,000 distinct CDR3 sequences, approximately 40% being singletons. Sequenced input: blood. All receptors derive from a man older than 75 in good health.

This chain uses TRBV10-3 with TRBJ2-3; 10 bases agree with TRBD2. CDR1 and CDR2 from the germline V gene are ENHRY and SYGVKD. V trimming: 6 bases; J trimming: 6 bases; junction bases outside the gene matches: 12. The CDR3 is made up of 16 amino acids. The CDR3, as DNA: TGTGCCATCAGCCCTAGCGGGGGCTCGGGGATGGATACGCAGTATTTT. Translated: CAISPSGGSGMDTQYF.

The chain carries TRBV7-8 and TRBJ1-1; 10 nucleotides match TRBD1. CDR3 length equals 16 residues. Per the germline V gene, CDR1 is SGHVS and CDR2 is FQNEAQ. J gave up 1 base and V 4 bases, and 6 bases lay outside the gene matches. The CDR3 loop is CASSSRDRGQNTEAFF. Written as DNA, the CDR3 is TGTGCCAGCAGCTCCCGGGACAGGGGCCAGAACACTGAAGCTTTCTTT.

This clonotype was seen a handful of times. The chain is built from TRBV12-3 or TRBV12-4 and TRBJ2-1; 9 bases agree with TRBD1. The V and J ends lost 5 bases and 7 bases, in that order; junction bases with no gene match: 9. This CDR3 comprises 15 residues. CDR3 sequence (DNA): TGTGCCAGCAGTCTCGGACAGGGGAATAGGAATGAGCAGTTCTTC. Encoded protein: CASSLGQGNRNEQFF.

This clonotype occurred a few times. The chain has TRBV27 and TRBJ1-5; 12 nucleotides match TRBD1. From germline, CDR1 is MNHEY and CDR2 SMNVEV (reference sequence). Germline trimming cut 6 bases from V and 4 bases from J; bases unmatched to any gene: 4. The CDR3 is made up of 15 amino acids. The CDR3 coding sequence is TGTGCCAGCAGGGGGACAGGGGGCGGGAATCAGCCCCAGCATTTT. It specifies CASRGTGGGNQPQHF.

This clonotype was observed at least ten times. The chain is built from TRBV6-1 and TRBJ2-1; 9 nucleotides line up with TRBD2. There are 18 residues in the CDR3. After removal of 1 base from V and 2 bases from J, the junction contained 9 bases not matched to a gene. The germline V gene encodes CDR1 MNHNS and CDR2 SASEGT. The CDR3 DNA sequence: TGTGCCAGCAGTGAAGGATCCCTAGCGGGGACCGCCTACAATGAGCAGTTCTTC. It is translated as CASSEGSLAGTAYNEQFF.

The table lists this clonotype with a few counts. V gene TRBV28 combines with J gene TRBJ1-6, with 10 bases fitting TRBD1. Germline V gene lookup returns CDR1 MDHEN and CDR2 SYDVKM. There are 15 residues in the CDR3. With 6 bases clipped from V and 2 bases from J, the junction kept 1 base outside the gene matches. CDR3 amino acids: CASRGQGAYNSPLHF. The CDR3 nucleotides read TGTGCCAGCAGAGGACAGGGGGCCTATAATTCACCCCTCCACTTT.

This chain connects TRBV7-2 to TRBJ2-3, with a tentative D call TRBD2 (6 bases). V lost 4 bases, J lost 1 base, and 18 bases lay in between. CDR1 SGHTA and CDR2 FQGNSA come from the germline V gene. This CDR3 is 17 amino acids long. The DNA of the CDR3 is TGTGCCAGCAGCTCGAGACATGGCGGGGTAGGCACAGATACGCAGTATTTT. Amino acids: CASSSRHGGVGTDTQYF.

This clonotype has only a few counts. V is TRBV7-3 and J is TRBJ1-1; TRBD1 agrees at 8 bases. Germline CDR1 is SGHTA and CDR2 is FQGTGA. This CDR3 is built from 15 residues. The V segment lost 5 bases and the J segment 3 bases; nucleotides outside the gene matches: 8. The CDR3 reads CASSPSQGAYTEAFF. The CDR3 bases are TGTGCCAGCAGCCCGAGTCAGGGGGCTTACACTGAAGCTTTCTTT. Full variable domain (outside the CDR3, taken from reference TRBV7-3 and TRBJ1-1): GAGVSQTPSNKVTEKGKYVELRCDPISGHTALYWYRQSLGQGPEFLIYFQGTGAADDSGLPNDRFFAVRPEGSVSTLKIQRTERGDSAVYLCASSPSQGAYTEAFFGQGTRLTVV.

DNA of the CDR3: TGCAGTGCTAAAGATCCGGGACAGGGGTTGGGGGGGCAGTACTTC. Encoded protein: CSAKDPGQGLGGQYF. The rearrangement joins TRBV20-1 to TRBJ2-5; 10 bases are shared with TRBD1. In germline, CDR1 is DFQATT, CDR2 SNEGSKA (reference sequence). The CDR3 has 15 amino acids. The junction had 16 bases not matched to a gene; V was cut back by 4 bases and J by 11 bases.

This clonotype was seen more than once but under ten times. V gene TRBV29-1 combines with J gene TRBJ1-2; D possibly corresponds to TRBD1 (6 bases). V was pared by 0 bases and J by 4 bases, with 12 bases between. CDR1 and CDR2 (germline): SQVTM, ANQGSEA. The CDR3 extends over 14 amino acids. CDR3 protein: CSVEERTDPYGYTF. Written as DNA, the CDR3 is TGCAGCGTTGAAGAGAGGACAGACCCCTATGGCTACACCTTC.

This clonotype has a single count. The junction differs from germline at one of its ends, possibly a read error. The chain has TRBV4-3 and TRBJ1-1; no definite D call. The CDR3 has 14 amino acids. Germline V CDR1 and CDR2: LGHNA, YSLEER. The CDR3 reads CAGSQDTGNTEAFF. For the CDR3, the DNA is TGCGCCGGCAGCCAAGATACCGGAAACACTGAAGCTTTCTTT.

The V call is TRBV6-1, the J call TRBJ1-1, with D possibly matching TRBD1 (6 bases). Trimming took 6 bases from V and 7 from J, leaving 12 bases between them. Per germline, CDR1 MNHNS and CDR2 SASEGT. The CDR3 runs to 12 residues. This CDR3 reads CASSLPQGEAFF. CDR3 in DNA: TGTGCCAGCAGCCTCCCACAGGGTGAAGCTTTCTTT.

CDR3 sequence (DNA): TGCGCCAGCAGCTTGGGGGGAACCGGGAGAGAGACCCAGTACTTC. Residues: CASSLGGTGRETQYF. The V and J genes are TRBV5-1 and TRBJ2-7, with a tentative D call TRBD2 (6 bases). Matching the DNA end better, TRBJ2-5 makes the J call doubtful. The germline V gene encodes CDR1 SGHRS and CDR2 YFSETQ. This CDR3 region has 15 residues.